Listed below are T cell receptor beta chains from one sample, sequenced in a study of breast tumors, draining lymph nodes, adjacent tissues. MiXCR, run by TCRdb on the multiplex PCR reads, gives a single entry per CDR3 protein. The sample consists of under 150,000 distinct CDR3 sequences, about a fifth of them appearing once. The sequencing input was axillary lymph node tissue. These receptors were taken from a female donor with breast cancer. Some clones in this sample may be carry-over from other donors' samples. Each CDR3 is given with its conserved first and last residue. The D gene is left open where the match is weak. The size of a clone is reported for some rows only, either as once, few or many, or as a class for expanded clones.

TRBJ2-1	-	many	TRBV7-8	TGTGCCAGCAGCTTAGCCCCGAGGGGGTCGAGCTACAATGAGCAGTTCTTC	CASSLAPRGSSYNEQFF
TRBJ1-2	-	many	TRBV7-9	TGTGCCAGCAGCCTACTGATTGGGGGGGGGAACTATGGCTACACCTTC	CASSLLIGGGNYGYTF
TRBJ2-7	TRBD1	many	TRBV20-1	TGCAGTGCCAACCGGGACAGGGGCTACGAGCAGTACTTC	CSANRDRGYEQYF
TRBJ2-1	-	many	TRBV4-1	TGCGCCAGCAGCCAAGCCCCAGGGTACAATGAGCAGTTCTTC	CASSQAPGYNEQFF
TRBJ2-7	-	many	TRBV12-3/TRBV12-4	TGTGCCAGCAGTTTAGCGGTGGTAACATACGAGCAGTACTTC	CASSLAVVTYEQYF
TRBJ2-7	TRBD2	many	TRBV7-9	TGTGCCAGCAGCTCTCGGCCTAGCGGGTTGTCCTACGAGCAGTACTTC	CASSSRPSGLSYEQYF
TRBJ2-1	TRBD1	many	TRBV6-4	TGTGCCAGCAGTGCGGGACAGTACAATGAGCAGTTCTTC	CASSAGQYNEQFF
TRBJ2-1	TRBD2	many	TRBV20-1	TGCAGTGCTTTCAAACGCGGGAGGGTAATCAATGAGCAGTTCTTC	CSAFKRGRVINEQFF
TRBJ2-7	-	many	TRBV27	TGTGCCAGCAGTTGCGGGGCCTTAGGGGACTACTTC	CASSCGALGDYF
TRBJ2-7	TRBD1	many	TRBV5-1	TGCGCCAGCAGCCCTCCCCCGGGACAGGTGTCCTACGAGCAGTACTTC	CASSPPPGQVSYEQYF
TRBJ2-3	TRBD2	-	TRBV12-3/TRBV12-4	TGTGCCAGCAGTTTAACCGGGAGGGCGTCAGATACGCAGTATTTT	CASSLTGRASDTQYF
TRBJ2-7	TRBD1	many	TRBV27	TGTGCCAGCAGTGGGACAGGGATGTTTAGCTACGAGCAGTACTTC	CASSGTGMFSYEQYF
TRBJ2-1	TRBD2	many	TRBV28	TGTGCCAGCAGTTCGGGACTAGCGGGACCTATCCACAATGAGCAGTTCTTC	CASSSGLAGPIHNEQFF
TRBJ2-7	-	many	TRBV7-2	TGTGCCAGCAAGGGACTCTCGGGATACGAGCAGTACTTC	CASKGLSGYEQYF
TRBJ2-5	-	many	TRBV18	TGTGCCAGCTCACCACCCGGGTCGGTACTTCAAGAGACCCAGTACTTC	CASSPPGSVLQETQYF
TRBJ2-3	-	many	TRBV5-1	TGCGCCAGCAGCTTGGCCATCGGGGGCGCAGGCACAGATACGCAGTATTTT	CASSLAIGGAGTDTQYF
TRBJ2-5	-	many	TRBV6-1	TGTGCCAGCATCATCAGGGGCGGGAGAGAGACCCAGTACTTC	CASIIRGGRETQYF